A single sample is the source of the 24 T cell receptor beta chains below, sequenced in a study of CD8 T cells in Susac syndrome. Random hexamers primed reverse transcription of about 0.45 to 1 ug RNA. TCRdb redid the calling of the immunoSEQ multiplex PCR reads with MiXCR, one entry per CDR3 protein. The sample comprises over 150,000 distinct CDR3 sequences, over 90% of which are singletons, and 0.099% rests with the top ten. Sequencing was carried out using CD4+ T cells from PBMCs. The origin of the receptors is a human donor with Susac syndrome.

V usage is TRBV12-3 or TRBV12-4 and J usage is TRBJ1-1; 10 bases map to TRBD1. The CDR3 has 14 residues. J lost 6 bases, V lost 6 bases, and 7 bases had no gene match. The CDR3 DNA sequence: TGTGCCAGCAGACGGGACAGGGGTCGGGCTGAAGCTTTCTTT. Protein product: CASRRDRGRAEAFF.

The chain is built from TRBV29-1 and TRBJ2-1, with D possibly called TRBD1 or TRBD2 (5 bases each). V lost 7 bases and J 2 bases, leaving 15 bases between the germline ends. The CDR3 is 14 amino acids. Germline V gives CDR1 SQVTM, CDR2 ANQGSEA. This CDR3 is CSGVMGTAYNEQFF. CDR3 sequence (DNA): TGCAGCGGGGTCATGGGGACCGCCTACAATGAGCAGTTCTTC.

V gene TRBV18 combines with J gene TRBJ2-7; D is perhaps TRBD1 (5 bases). V lost 6 bases to trimming and J lost 9 bases, with 18 bases between them. The V gene's germline CDR1 is KGHSH and CDR2 LQKENI. There are 13 residues in the CDR3. The CDR3 coding sequence is TGTGCCAGCTCCGACATACCTGAAGGGGTGCAGTACTTC. Translating gives CASSDIPEGVQYF. The full variable domain, in which reference TRBV18 and TRBJ2-7 provide the parts outside the CDR3, is NAGVMQNPRHLVRRRGQEARLRCSPMKGHSHVYWYRQLPEEGLKFMVYLQKENIIDESGMPKERFSAEFPKEGPSILRIQQVVRGDSAAYFCASSDIPEGVQYFGPGTRLTVT.

The rearrangement uses TRBV20-1 and TRBJ2-5, with 11 bases lining up with TRBD2. Germline assignment: CDR1 DFQATT and CDR2 SNEGSKA (reference sequence). Losses at the gene ends were 1 base for V and 7 bases for J; bases not matched to a gene: 5. This CDR3 contains 14 residues. The CDR3 DNA reads TGCAGTGCTAGAGGCCCTACTAGCGGGAGGACCCAGTACTTC. The encoded protein is CSARGPTSGRTQYF.

The CDR3 spells CASSEAPSITDTQYF. CDR3 nucleotides: TGTGCCAGCAGTGAAGCACCCTCGATCACAGATACGCAGTATTTT. The rearrangement uses TRBV2 and TRBJ2-3; D not certain. CDR3 size: 15 residues. The germline V gene has CDR1 SNHLY and CDR2 FYNNEI. Deletions cut 0 bases from V and 2 bases from J, with 9 bases between. Based on the CDR3 plus reference TRBV2 and TRBJ2-3, the full variable domain is EPEVTQTPSHQVTQMGQEVILRCVPISNHLYFYWYRQILGQKVEFLVSFYNNEISEKSEIFDDQFSVERPDGSNFTLKIRSTKLEDSAMYFCASSEAPSITDTQYFGPGTRLTVL.

The genes are TRBV7-2 and TRBJ1-2; D perhaps matches TRBD1 (6 bases). The CDR3 totals 16 residues. The V gene lost 1 base and the J gene lost 1 base, with 13 bases spanning the gap. Germline lookup yields CDR1 SGHTA and CDR2 FQGNSA. The CDR3, as DNA: TGTGCCAGCAGCTTAGGCACGGGGGCGATTAACTATGGCTACACCTTC. Its protein is CASSLGTGAINYGYTF.

The chain has TRBV20-1 and TRBJ1-4; D not certain. V gave up 3 bases and J gave up 0 bases, with 8 bases separating them. CDR3 length equals 14 residues. Germline V gene sequence: CDR1 DFQATT, CDR2 SNEGSKA (reference sequence). Here the CDR3 reads CSASASATNEKLFF. CDR3 DNA: TGCAGTGCTAGTGCCTCAGCAACTAATGAAAAACTGTTTTTT.

To note about this clonotype: Sequence at one end of the junction differs from germline and may be a read error. The chain employs TRBV20-1 and TRBJ2-7; tentative D call: TRBD1 (6 bases). The CDR3 is 16 amino acids. CDR1 is DFQATT, CDR2 SNEGSKA, per germline (reference sequence). CDR3 residues: CSARDRRTDLSDEQYF. CDR3 bases: TGCAGTGCTAGAGATCGAAGGACAGACCTCTCCGACGAGCAGTACTTC.

J is TRBJ2-3 and V is TRBV5-1; D not certain. Germline CDR1 and CDR2: SGHRS and YFSETQ. V lost 4 bases, J lost 7 bases, and 19 bases lay in between. The CDR3 covers 15 residues. For the CDR3, the DNA is TGCGCCAGCAGCGTAACAACGAATGGCAAGCATACGCAGTATTTT. This sequence encodes CASSVTTNGKHTQYF.

The chain carries TRBV3-1 and TRBJ2-1; 8 bases agree with TRBD1. Germline CDR1 reads LGHDT; CDR2 reads YNNKEL (reference sequence). V shed 8 bases, J shed 3 bases, and the junction held 3 bases outside the gene matches. The length of the CDR3 is 13 residues. DNA of the CDR3: TGTGCCAGCCAGGGGGCTGGCTACAATGAGCAGTTCTTC. The encoded protein is CASQGAGYNEQFF.

The CDR3 DNA sequence: TGTGCCAGCAGCCCCGGGACAGGGCGACCTCAAGAGACCCAGTACTTC. Protein sequence: CASSPGTGRPQETQYF. This chain uses TRBV5-6 with TRBJ2-5; TRBD1 matches at 9 bases. Germline values: CDR1 SGHDT, CDR2 YYEEEE. With V trimmed by 4 bases and J by 2 bases, 9 bases remained unmatched. This CDR3 region has 16 residues.

This clonotype was found once. The rearrangement joins TRBV20-1 to TRBJ2-2; 12 positions match TRBD1. The CDR3 has 16 residues. The ends lost 0 bases at V and 7 bases at J; junction bases unmatched: 6. Per germline, CDR1 DFQATT and CDR2 SNEGSKA (reference sequence). CDR3 DNA: TGCAGTGCTAGAGATGGGACAGGGGGCCAGGGCGGGGAGCTGTTTTTT. As protein: CSARDGTGGQGGELFF.

This chain connects TRBV5-1 to TRBJ1-1, with D possibly being TRBD1 (5 bases). The CDR3 runs to 16 residues. Germline V gives CDR1 SGHRS, CDR2 YFSETQ. The V end lost 1 base, the J end lost 3 bases, and 16 bases lay between the germline ends. The CDR3 DNA follows: TGCGCCAGCAGCTTGACGGCAGGGATTAGGGACACTGAAGCTTTCTTT. This sequence encodes CASSLTAGIRDTEAFF.

V and J are TRBV12-3 or TRBV12-4 and TRBJ1-1; 9 nucleotides align to TRBD1. J lost 4 bases, V lost 8 bases, and 11 bases had no gene match. This CDR3 contains 15 residues. CDR3 DNA: TGTGCCAGCGGTAAACAGGGGGCGTTAGTCACTGAAGCTTTCTTT. Translating it yields CASGKQGALVTEAFF.

DNA for the CDR3: TGTGCCAGCTCACCTCCGGGACTAGCGGTTCCTACGCAGTATTTT. Translation gives CASSPPGLAVPTQYF. J is TRBJ2-3 and V is TRBV18; 11 positions match TRBD2. CDR3 length equals 15 residues. Germline V gene sequence: CDR1 KGHSH, CDR2 LQKENI. V lost 3 bases and J lost 8; bases outside the gene matches: 7. The full variable domain, rest sourced from reference TRBV18 and TRBJ2-3, is NAGVMQNPRHLVRRRGQEARLRCSPMKGHSHVYWYRQLPEEGLKFMVYLQKENIIDESGMPKERFSAEFPKEGPSILRIQQVVRGDSAAYFCASSPPGLAVPTQYFGPGTRLTVL.

The CDR3 sequence is CASSPPGTGDGYTF. DNA for the CDR3: TGTGCCAGCAGCCCCCCCGGGACAGGGGATGGCTACACCTTC. The rearrangement uses TRBV7-6 and TRBJ1-2; 10 bases agree with TRBD1. The germline CDR1 and CDR2 sequences are SGHVS and FNYEAQ. The CDR3 covers 14 residues. J was trimmed by 6 bases and V by 5 bases; bases with no gene match: 6.

The CDR3 spells CATSPPGTGELFF. CDR3 in DNA: TGTGCCACCAGTCCCCCAGGAACCGGGGAGCTGTTTTTT. The chain recombines TRBV24-1 with TRBJ2-2, with D uncertain. Trimming cost V 6 bases and J 5 bases, with 9 bases left between them. The CDR3 spans 13 residues. The V gene's germline CDR1 is KGHDR and CDR2 SFDVKD.

V usage is TRBV30 and J usage is TRBJ1-4, with 7 bases matching TRBD1. Germline loops: CDR1 GTSNPN, CDR2 SVGIG (reference sequence). The CDR3 totals 13 residues. CDR3 in amino acids: CAYATGVGEKLFF. The CDR3 nucleotides read TGTGCTTACGCTACAGGGGTTGGTGAAAAACTGTTTTTT.

J is TRBJ2-6 and V is TRBV13; D not certain. V lost 5 bases to trimming and J lost 0 bases, with 11 bases between them. The CDR3 length is 16 residues. From germline, CDR1 is PRHDT and CDR2 FYEKMQ (reference sequence). In DNA, the CDR3 is TGTGCCAGCAGCCTATTTAGTGTCTCTGGGGCCAACGTCCTGACTTTC. Amino acid sequence: CASSLFSVSGANVLTF. Complete variable domain (other parts from reference TRBV13 and TRBJ2-6): AAGVIQSPRHLIKEKRETATLKCYPIPRHDTVYWYQQGPGQDPQFLISFYEKMQSDKGSIPDRFSAQQFSDYHSELNMSSLELGDSALYFCASSLFSVSGANVLTFGAGSRLTVL.

The gene calls are TRBV24-1 and TRBJ2-5; weak D call: TRBD2 (6 bases). V was trimmed by 3 bases and J by 4 bases, leaving 8 bases between them. CDR1 and CDR2 (germline): KGHDR, SFDVKD. The CDR3 runs to 13 residues. CDR3 DNA: TGTGCCACCAGTGATGGGGGAGGAGAGACCCAGTACTTC. Its protein is CATSDGGGETQYF.

V and J are TRBV12-3 or TRBV12-4 and TRBJ1-5; D gene ambiguous. Trimming took off 6 bases at V and 3 bases at J, with 27 bases between the two ends. The CDR3 is made up of 19 amino acids. The CDR3 protein is CASRSTLSRRVEVNQPQHF. The CDR3 DNA is TGTGCCAGCAGGAGTACCCTCTCGCGGAGGGTTGAAGTCAATCAGCCCCAGCATTTT.

V usage is TRBV18 and J usage is TRBJ1-2; perhaps TRBD1 as D (5 bases). V lost 3 bases and J 2 bases, leaving 10 bases between the germline ends. Germline CDR1 KGHSH, CDR2 LQKENI. CDR3 length equals 14 residues. The CDR3 loop reads CASSPFRDNYGYTF. CDR3 DNA sequence: TGTGCCAGCTCACCCTTTCGGGACAACTATGGCTACACCTTC.

The chain uses TRBV20-1 and TRBJ2-7, with 12 bases lining up with TRBD2. The germline CDR1 and CDR2 sequences are DFQATT and SNEGSKA (reference sequence). Trimming cost V 0 bases and J 4 bases; bases outside gene matches: 7. There are 16 residues in the CDR3. The CDR3 nucleotides read TGCAGTGCTAGAGACAGAACTAGCGGGAGGTGGTACGAGCAGTACTTC. Amino acids: CSARDRTSGRWYEQYF.

This clonotype was found a few times. The chain carries TRBV12-3 or TRBV12-4 and TRBJ2-1; D unresolved. The V end was cut by 7 bases, the J end by 5 bases, with 9 bases between. CDR3 length equals 12 residues. The CDR3 region has the DNA TGTGCCAGCACCCCCGATCACAATGAGCAGTTCTTC. It is translated as CASTPDHNEQFF.